This TCR beta chain was sequenced for a study of beta chain features in type 1 diabetes. In total, each donor contributed a single heparinised blood draw that averaged roughly 110 mL. Every bit of the isolated RNA underwent reverse transcription, so sequencing read expressed TCRB transcripts. Some clones are missing from TCRdb's copy, which holds only in-frame ones; the method was immunoSEQ multiplex PCR. There are about 620,000 clones in the sample; less than 20% occur only once, and about 0.086% lies in the top ten. V was pared by 0 bases and J by 0 bases, with 5 bases of the junction left unmatched. The CDR3 contains 18 residues. Looked up from germline, CDR1 is SGHAT and CDR2 is FQNNGV.

The gene calls are TRBV11-2 and TRBJ2-1, with 10 bases aligning to TRBD2. This sequence originates from a man between 18 and 35 years old in good health. The sequenced material came from naive CD4+ T cells from blood. The CDR3 sequence is CASSLDPSGRASYNEQFF. CDR3 nucleotide sequence: TGTGCCAGCAGCTTAGATCCCAGCGGGAGGGCCTCCTACAATGAGCAGTTCTTC. The whole variable domain, remainder taken from reference TRBV11-2 and TRBJ2-1, is EAGVAQSPRYKIIEKRQSVAFWCNPISGHATLYWYQQILGQGPKLLIQFQNNGVVDDSQLPKDRFSAERLKGVDSTLKIQPAKLEDSAVYLCASSLDPSGRASYNEQFFGPGTRLTVL.